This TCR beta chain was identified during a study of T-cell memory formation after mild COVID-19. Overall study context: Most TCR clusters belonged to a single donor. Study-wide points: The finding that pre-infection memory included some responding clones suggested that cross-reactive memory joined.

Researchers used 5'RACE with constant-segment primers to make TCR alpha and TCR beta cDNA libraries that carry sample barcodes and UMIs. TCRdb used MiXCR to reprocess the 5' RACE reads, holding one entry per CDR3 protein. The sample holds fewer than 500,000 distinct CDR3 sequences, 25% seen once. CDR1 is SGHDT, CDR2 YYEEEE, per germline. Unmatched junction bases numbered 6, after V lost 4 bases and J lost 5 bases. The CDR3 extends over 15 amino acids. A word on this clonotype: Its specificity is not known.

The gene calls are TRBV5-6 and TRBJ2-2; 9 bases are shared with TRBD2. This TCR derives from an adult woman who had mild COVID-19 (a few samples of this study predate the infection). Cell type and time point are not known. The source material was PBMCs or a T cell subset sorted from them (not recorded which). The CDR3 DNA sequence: TGTGCCAGCAGCCGCGGGGGGGCGTGGACCGGGGAGCTGTTTTTT. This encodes CASSRGGAWTGELFF.